Following are 8 T cell receptor beta chains from one sample sequenced in a study of CD8+CD57+ T cells in acquired aplastic anemia. Only patients with CD8+CD57+ cell expansion on flow cytometry were chosen for sequencing. Genomic DNA templated the TCR beta VDJ and CDR3 profiling. TCRdb itself ran the reads through MiXCR, one entry per CDR3 protein. The sample has under 200,000 distinct CDR3 sequences, roughly 43% seen once. Sequencing input: sorted CD4+, CD8+, or CD8+CD57+ T cells (not recorded which) from PBMCs. These receptors were collected from a human donor with aplastic anemia.

This clonotype was seen repeatedly, ten times or more. This chain uses TRBV2 with TRBJ2-1; 7 bases line up with TRBD1. Unmatched junction bases numbered 4, after V lost 5 bases and J lost 0 bases. CDR3 length equals 15 residues. CDR1 and CDR2 (germline): SNHLY, FYNNEI. CDR3 coding DNA: TGTGCCAGCAGTTACCAGGGGGTCTCCTACAATGAGCAGTTCTTC. It specifies CASSYQGVSYNEQFF.

This clonotype was detected only a few times. The rearrangement links TRBV6-1 to TRBJ2-7; TRBD2 matches at 11 bases. V dropped 7 bases and J dropped 3; count of bases not matched to a gene: 11. The germline V gene encodes CDR1 MNHNS and CDR2 SASEGT. The CDR3 sequence is 16 residues long. CDR3 loop: CASKSSSLAGVYEQYF. CDR3 nucleotides: TGTGCCAGCAAATCCTCATCACTAGCGGGGGTCTACGAGCAGTACTTC.

The chain uses TRBV10-3 and TRBJ1-2; TRBD1 aligns across 12 bases. This CDR3 has 15 amino acids. Losses at the gene ends were 3 bases for V and 4 bases for J; bases not matched to a gene: 3. Germline V gives CDR1 ENHRY, CDR2 SYGVKD. The CDR3 nucleotides read TGTGCCATCAGTGACGGGACAGGGGGCTTCTATGGCTACACCTTC. It specifies CAISDGTGGFYGYTF.

V and J are TRBV4-1 and TRBJ2-3; D gene uncertain. Trimming removed 2 bases at V and 0 bases at J, with 6 bases between. CDR1 is MGHRA and CDR2 is YSYEKL in the germline V gene. The CDR3 is 14 amino acids. As DNA, the CDR3 is TGCGCCAGCAGCCAATCACGCAGCACAGATACGCAGTATTTT. It specifies CASSQSRSTDTQYF.

The chain recombines TRBV19 with TRBJ1-1; D unresolved. The CDR3 covers 14 residues. CDR1 and CDR2 from the germline V gene are LNHDA and SQIVND (reference sequence). V was trimmed by 9 bases and J by 3 bases, leaving 17 bases between them. In DNA form, the CDR3 reads TGTGCCAGCACCCCCGGACTGAGGGACACTGAAGCTTTCTTT. This translates into CASTPGLRDTEAFF.

The chain combines TRBV20-1 with TRBJ2-3; TRBD2 matches 14 bases. Germline V gene data show CDR1 as DFQATT and CDR2 as SNEGSKA (reference sequence). The V and J ends lost 1 base and 6 bases, in that order; junction bases with no gene match: 6. The CDR3 is 16 amino acids. The chain's CDR3 is CSARGTSGGLIDTQYF. DNA for the CDR3: TGCAGTGCTAGAGGGACTAGCGGGGGGCTTATCGATACGCAGTATTTT.

This clonotype was counted at least ten times. The CDR3 loop reads CASSPGRGTEAFF. CDR3 nucleotides: TGTGCCAGCTCACCCGGGCGAGGAACTGAAGCTTTCTTT. V is TRBV18 and J is TRBJ1-1; D remains unclear. Trimming removed 3 bases from V and 5 bases from J, with 10 bases in between. This CDR3 spans 13 amino acids. Germline CDR1 reads KGHSH; CDR2 reads LQKENI. The full variable domain, in which reference TRBV18 and TRBJ1-1 provide the parts outside the CDR3, is NAGVMQNPRHLVRRRGQEARLRCSPMKGHSHVYWYRQLPEEGLKFMVYLQKENIIDESGMPKERFSAEFPKEGPSILRIQQVVRGDSAAYFCASSPGRGTEAFFGQGTRLTVV.

This clonotype was recorded many times. V is TRBV7-9 and J is TRBJ1-5; unclear D gene. Trimming stripped 4 bases from V and 3 bases from J, with 16 bases between. This CDR3 has 16 residues. In germline, CDR1 is SEHNR, CDR2 FQNEAQ (reference sequence). CDR3 in DNA: TGTGCCAGCAGCTACGACTCTCGAGGACTCAATCAGCCCCAGCATTTT. Its protein is CASSYDSRGLNQPQHF.